The present TCR beta chain was sequenced within a study of cytomegalovirus exposure and HLA in healthy donors. The overall study: About 80 million unique TCRs from HLA-typed donors made up an early data release.

Trimming took off 2 bases at V and 5 bases at J, with 12 bases between the two ends. Per germline, CDR1 GTSNPN and CDR2 SVGIG (reference sequence). There are 14 residues in the CDR3. The PCR used 60 Vbeta and 13 Jbeta primers. Sequencing used immunoSEQ multiplex PCR; TCRdb keeps in-frame clones, though not all of them. The top ten hold about 5% of the sample, which has fewer than 250,000 clones, roughly 77% seen once. Sequencing used PBMCs. The chain joins TRBV30 to TRBJ2-2; D unclear. This clonotype was sampled from a man in his thirties or forties in good health and CMV-seropositive. For the CDR3, the DNA is TGTGCCTGGAGTTTAAGCTGGTGGACCGGGGAGCTGTTTTTT. Amino acids: CAWSLSWWTGELFF.